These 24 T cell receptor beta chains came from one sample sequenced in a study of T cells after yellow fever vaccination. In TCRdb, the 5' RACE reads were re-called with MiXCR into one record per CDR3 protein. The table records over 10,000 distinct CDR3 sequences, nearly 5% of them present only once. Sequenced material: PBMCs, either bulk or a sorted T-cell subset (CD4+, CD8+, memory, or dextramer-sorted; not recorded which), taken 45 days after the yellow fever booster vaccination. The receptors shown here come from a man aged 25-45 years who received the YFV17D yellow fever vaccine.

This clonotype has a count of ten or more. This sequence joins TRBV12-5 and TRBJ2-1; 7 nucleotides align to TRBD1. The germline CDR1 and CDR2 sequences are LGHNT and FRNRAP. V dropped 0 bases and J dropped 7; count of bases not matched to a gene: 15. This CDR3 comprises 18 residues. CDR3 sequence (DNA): TGTGCTAGTGGTTTGGTTATTACCCCGGGACAGACGACAAATGAGCAGTTCTTC. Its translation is CASGLVITPGQTTNEQFF.

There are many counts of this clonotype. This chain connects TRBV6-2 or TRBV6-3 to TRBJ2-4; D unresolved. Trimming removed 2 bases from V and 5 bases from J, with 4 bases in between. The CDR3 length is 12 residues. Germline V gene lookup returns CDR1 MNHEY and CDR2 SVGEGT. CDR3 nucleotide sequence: TGTGCCAGCAGTTACACAGAAAACATTCAGTACTTC. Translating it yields CASSYTENIQYF.

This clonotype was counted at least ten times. The CDR3 loop reads CAISEPLAGVYEQYF. Written as DNA, the CDR3 is TGTGCCATCAGCGAACCTCTAGCGGGAGTTTACGAGCAGTACTTC. The genes are TRBV10-3 and TRBJ2-7; TRBD2 agrees at 10 bases. The junction had 9 bases not matched to a gene; V was cut back by 6 bases and J by 4 bases. The CDR3 is 15 residues long. CDR1 ENHRY and CDR2 SYGVKD come from the germline V gene.

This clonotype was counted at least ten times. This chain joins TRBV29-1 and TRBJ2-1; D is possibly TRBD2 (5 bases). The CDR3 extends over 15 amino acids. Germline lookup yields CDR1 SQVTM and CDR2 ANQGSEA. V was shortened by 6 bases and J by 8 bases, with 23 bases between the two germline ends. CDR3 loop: CSVSPVVEDFHEQFF. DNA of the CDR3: TGCAGCGTCTCCCCAGTGGTAGAGGACTTCCATGAGCAGTTCTTC.

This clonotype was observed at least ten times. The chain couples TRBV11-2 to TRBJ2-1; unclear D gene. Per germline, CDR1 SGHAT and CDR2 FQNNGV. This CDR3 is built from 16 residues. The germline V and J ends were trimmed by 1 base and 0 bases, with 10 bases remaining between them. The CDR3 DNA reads TGTGCCAGCAGCTTAGGTGCAGCTAGCTCCTACAATGAGCAGTTCTTC. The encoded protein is CASSLGAASSYNEQFF. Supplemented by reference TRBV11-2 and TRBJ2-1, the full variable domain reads EAGVAQSPRYKIIEKRQSVAFWCNPISGHATLYWYQQILGQGPKLLIQFQNNGVVDDSQLPKDRFSAERLKGVDSTLKIQPAKLEDSAVYLCASSLGAASSYNEQFFGPGTRLTVL.

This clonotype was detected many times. CDR3 sequence reads: CASSQDREGFGELFF. CDR3 coding DNA: TGCGCCAGCAGCCAAGATCGGGAAGGGTTCGGGGAGCTGTTTTTT. The chain uses TRBV4-1 and TRBJ2-2, with a weak D call TRBD2 (5 bases). The CDR3 loop spans 15 amino acids. Germline V gene sequence: CDR1 MGHRA, CDR2 YSYEKL. The V end lost 0 bases, the J end lost 7 bases, and 12 bases lay between the germline ends.

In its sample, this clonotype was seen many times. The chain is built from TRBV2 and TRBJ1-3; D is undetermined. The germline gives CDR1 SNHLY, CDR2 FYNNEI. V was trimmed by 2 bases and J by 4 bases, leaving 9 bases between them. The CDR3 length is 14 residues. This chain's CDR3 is CASSEHQTGNTIYF. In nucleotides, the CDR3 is TGTGCCAGCAGTGAACACCAAACGGGAAACACCATATATTTT.

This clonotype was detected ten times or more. This CDR3 reads CASSTLSSPLHF. Here the CDR3 DNA reads TGTGCCAGCAGCACCCTAAGTTCACCCCTCCACTTT. The rearrangement joins TRBV7-2 to TRBJ1-6; the D is unclear. Germline V gene data show CDR1 as SGHTA and CDR2 as FQGNSA. The V end lost 5 bases, the J end lost 9 bases, and 8 bases lay between the germline ends. The CDR3 length is 12 residues.

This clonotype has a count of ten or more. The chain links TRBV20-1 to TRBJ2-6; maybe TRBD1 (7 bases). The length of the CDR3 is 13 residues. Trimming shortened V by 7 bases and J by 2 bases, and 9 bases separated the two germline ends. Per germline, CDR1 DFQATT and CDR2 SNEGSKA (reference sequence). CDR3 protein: CSGRGAGANVLTF. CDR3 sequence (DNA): TGCAGTGGCAGGGGGGCTGGGGCCAACGTCCTGACTTTC.

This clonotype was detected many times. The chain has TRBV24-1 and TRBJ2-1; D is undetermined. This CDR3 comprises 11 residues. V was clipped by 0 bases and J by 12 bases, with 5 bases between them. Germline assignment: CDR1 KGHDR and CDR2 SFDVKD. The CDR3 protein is CATSDLNVQFF. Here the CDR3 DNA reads TGTGCCACCAGTGATTTGAACGTGCAGTTCTTC.

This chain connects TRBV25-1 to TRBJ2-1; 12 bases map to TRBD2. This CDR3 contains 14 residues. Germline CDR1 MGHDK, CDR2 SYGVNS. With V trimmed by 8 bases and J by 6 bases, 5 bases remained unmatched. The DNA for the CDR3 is TGTGCCAGCGCACTAGCGGGAGGCCCCAATGAGCAGTTCTTC. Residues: CASALAGGPNEQFF.

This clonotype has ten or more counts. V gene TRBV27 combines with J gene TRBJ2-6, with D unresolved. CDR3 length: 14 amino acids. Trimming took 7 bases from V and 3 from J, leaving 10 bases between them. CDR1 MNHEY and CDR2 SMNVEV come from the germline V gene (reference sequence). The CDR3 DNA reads TGTGCCAGCACAGCTGCTAATGGGGCCAACGTCCTGACTTTC. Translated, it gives CASTAANGANVLTF.

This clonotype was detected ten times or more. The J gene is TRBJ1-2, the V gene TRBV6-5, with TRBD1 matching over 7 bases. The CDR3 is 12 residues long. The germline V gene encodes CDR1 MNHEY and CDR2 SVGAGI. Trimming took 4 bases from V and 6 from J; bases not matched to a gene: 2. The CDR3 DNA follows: TGTGCCAGCAGTTTACAGGGGCATGGCTACACCTTC. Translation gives CASSLQGHGYTF.

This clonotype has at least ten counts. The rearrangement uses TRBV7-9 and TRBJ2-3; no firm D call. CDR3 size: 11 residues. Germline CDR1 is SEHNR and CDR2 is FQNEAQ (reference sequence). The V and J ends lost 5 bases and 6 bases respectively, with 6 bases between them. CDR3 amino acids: CASSPRDTQYF. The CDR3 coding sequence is TGTGCCAGCAGCCCCCGGGATACGCAGTATTTT.

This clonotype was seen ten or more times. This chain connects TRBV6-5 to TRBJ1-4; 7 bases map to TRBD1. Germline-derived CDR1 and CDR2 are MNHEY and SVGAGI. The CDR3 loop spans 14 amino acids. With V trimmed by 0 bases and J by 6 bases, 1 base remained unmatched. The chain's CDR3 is CASSYSGGDEKLFF. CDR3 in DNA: TGTGCCAGCAGTTACTCAGGGGGCGATGAAAAACTGTTTTTT.

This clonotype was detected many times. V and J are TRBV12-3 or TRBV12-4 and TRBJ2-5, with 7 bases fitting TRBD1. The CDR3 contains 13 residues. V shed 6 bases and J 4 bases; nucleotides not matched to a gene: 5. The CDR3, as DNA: TGTGCCAGCAGCCTCTACAGGGGAGAGACCCAGTACTTC. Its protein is CASSLYRGETQYF.

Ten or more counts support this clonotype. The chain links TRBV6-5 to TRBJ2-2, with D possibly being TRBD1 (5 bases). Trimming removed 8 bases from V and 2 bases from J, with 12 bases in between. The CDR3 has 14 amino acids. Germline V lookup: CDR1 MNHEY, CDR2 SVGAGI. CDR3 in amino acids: CASDLTGNTGELFF. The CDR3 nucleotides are TGTGCCAGCGATCTAACAGGAAACACCGGGGAGCTGTTTTTT.

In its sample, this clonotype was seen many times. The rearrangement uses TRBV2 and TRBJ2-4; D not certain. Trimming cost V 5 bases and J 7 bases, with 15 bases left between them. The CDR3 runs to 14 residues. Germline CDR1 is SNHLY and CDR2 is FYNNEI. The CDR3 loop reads CASSPEALMNIQYF. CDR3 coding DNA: TGTGCCAGCAGTCCCGAGGCGTTGATGAACATTCAGTACTTC.

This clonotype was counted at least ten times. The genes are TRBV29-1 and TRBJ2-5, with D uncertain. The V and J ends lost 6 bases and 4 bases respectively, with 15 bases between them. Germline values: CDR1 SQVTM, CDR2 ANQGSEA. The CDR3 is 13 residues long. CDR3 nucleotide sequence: TGCAGCGTACACCCCACGGGTACAGAGACCCAGTACTTC. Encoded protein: CSVHPTGTETQYF.

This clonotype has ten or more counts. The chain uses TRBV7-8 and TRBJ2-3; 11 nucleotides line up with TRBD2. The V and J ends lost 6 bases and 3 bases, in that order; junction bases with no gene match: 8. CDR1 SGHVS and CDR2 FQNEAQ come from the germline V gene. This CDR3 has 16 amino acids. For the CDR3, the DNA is TGTGCCAGCAGATCATTTCTAGCGGGAGGAACAGATACGCAGTATTTT. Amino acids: CASRSFLAGGTDTQYF.

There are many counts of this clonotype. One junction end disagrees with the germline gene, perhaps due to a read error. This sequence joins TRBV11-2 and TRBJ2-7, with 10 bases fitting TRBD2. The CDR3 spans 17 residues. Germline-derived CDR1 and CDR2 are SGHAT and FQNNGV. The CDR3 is CASNLDFATSGWLGQYF. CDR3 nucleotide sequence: TGTGCCAGCAACTTAGATTTTGCGACTAGCGGGTGGCTTGGGCAGTACTTC.

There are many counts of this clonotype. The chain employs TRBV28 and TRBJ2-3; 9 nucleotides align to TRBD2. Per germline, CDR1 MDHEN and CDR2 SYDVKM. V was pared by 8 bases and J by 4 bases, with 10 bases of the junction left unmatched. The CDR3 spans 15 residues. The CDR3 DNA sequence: TGTGCCAGCTTGATAGCGGGAGTCGGCGCAGATACGCAGTATTTT. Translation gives CASLIAGVGADTQYF.

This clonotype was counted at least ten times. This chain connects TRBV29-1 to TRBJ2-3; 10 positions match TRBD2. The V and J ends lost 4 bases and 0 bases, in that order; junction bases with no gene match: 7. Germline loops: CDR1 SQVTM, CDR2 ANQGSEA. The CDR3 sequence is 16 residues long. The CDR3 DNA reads TGCAGCGTTGTCCCCCTAGCGGGAGTTAGCACAGATACGCAGTATTTT. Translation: CSVVPLAGVSTDTQYF.

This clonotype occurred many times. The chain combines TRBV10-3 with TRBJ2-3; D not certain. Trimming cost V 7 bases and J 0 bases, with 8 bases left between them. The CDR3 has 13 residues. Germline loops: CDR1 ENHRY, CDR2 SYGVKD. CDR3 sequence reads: CAITGPSTDTQYF. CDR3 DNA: TGTGCCATCACAGGCCCGAGCACAGATACGCAGTATTTT.